This record concerns one T cell receptor (beta chain) sequence. Recruitment covered about 26 US areas and drew participants whose ages spanned 18 to 89 years. Symptom resolution, clearance, or two negative PCRs marked the recovered donors of Cohort 3. The record originates from a study of blood T cell repertoires in COVID-19. On the study more broadly: Sites across the United States, Italy and Spain contributed samples from acute and convalescent COVID-19. T cells, B-cell-depleted T cells, or PBMCs provided the cDNA or gDNA that served as material.

Profiled with immunoSEQ multiplex PCR; TCRdb holds only in-frame clones, not every one. The data hold 250,000 or so clones, with around 89% observed a single time. The V end lost 5 bases, the J end lost 7 bases, and 12 bases lay between the germline ends. The germline gives CDR1 SGHTA, CDR2 FQGNSA. The CDR3 length is 13 residues. Sequenced sample: PBMCs or T cells enriched from blood (not recorded which). The chain links TRBV7-2 to TRBJ2-1; D is unclear. This clonotype originated in a man aged 40-55 years who had recovered from COVID-19. CDR3: CASSPGSGNEQFF. The CDR3 region has the DNA TGTGCCAGCAGCCCCGGGTCTGGGAATGAGCAGTTCTTC.